This entry features one TCR beta chain sequence. The sample originates from a study of blood T cell repertoires in COVID-19. V lost 8 bases and J lost 3; bases outside the gene matches: 4. The CDR3 loop spans 13 amino acids. Germline lookup yields CDR1 LGHDT and CDR2 YNNKEL (reference sequence). The data were produced by immunoSEQ multiplex PCR, yet TCRdb's version contains in-frame clones alone and is incomplete. The table has around 300,000 clones, approximately 86% seen once. The genes are TRBV3-1 (or the pseudogene TRBV3-2) and TRBJ2-1; 7 bases map to TRBD2. The receptor was isolated from a woman aged 18 to 35 who had recovered from COVID-19. Source material: PBMCs or T cells enriched from blood (not recorded which). This chain's CDR3 is CASRGEHYNEQFF. For the CDR3, the DNA is TGTGCCAGCCGGGGGGAGCACTACAATGAGCAGTTCTTC.